These T cell receptor beta chains were read from a single sample in a study of T cell repertoires in cytomegalovirus infection. For these TCRs, the target antigens are not known. One entry per CDR3 protein results from TCRdb running MiXCR on the reads. This sample has 62,000 or so distinct CDR3 sequences, with roughly 21% found just once. This specimen was CD8+ T cells from cultured PBMCs, taken from culture after CMV antigen stimulation. The receptors shown here come from a human donor in good health (CMV status not recorded). Some clones in this sample may be carry-over from other donors' samples. Both conserved end residues are part of each CDR3. The D gene is left open where the match is weak. Some rows have no size entry. The others give once, few or many, or a class for an expanded clone.

CDR3 length	V gene	J gene	clone size	D gene	CDR3 DNA	CDR3 protein
12	TRBV27	TRBJ1-1	-	-	TGTGCCAGCAGCCGGGGGAACACTGAAGCTTTCTTT	CASSRGNTEAFF
16	TRBV7-8	TRBJ2-7	-	TRBD2	TGTGCCAGCAGCTCCCACGGGACTAGCGGGAGTTACGAGCAGTACTTC	CASSSHGTSGSYEQYF
13	TRBV20-1	TRBJ1-2	few	-	TGCAGTGCTACGGACAGTTTAGGATATGGCTACACCTTC	CSATDSLGYGYTF
15	TRBV6-8	TRBJ1-2	few	-	TGTGCCAGCAGTCCGTATTGGGAACACAGGGACGGCTACACCTTC	CASSPYWEHRDGYTF
12	TRBV6-5	TRBJ1-2	many	-	TGTGCCAGCAGGGTGGGGGCACATGGCTACACCTTC	CASRVGAHGYTF
15	TRBV24-1	TRBJ1-5	-	TRBD1	TGTGCCACCAAAGGGACAGGGGCCCCTGATCAGCCCCAGCATTTT	CATKGTGAPDQPQHF
15	TRBV19	TRBJ2-7	-	TRBD2	TGTGCCAGTAGTATTGGTAGCGGGGGGACCTACGAGCAGTACTTC	CASSIGSGGTYEQYF
15	TRBV7-2	TRBJ1-1	-	-	TGTGCCAGCAGCTCTTGGGTGGACCCGAACACTGAAGCTTTCTTT	CASSSWVDPNTEAFF
14	TRBV11-2	TRBJ2-5	-	-	TGTGCCAGCAGCCCATTGGGGGCCCAAGAGACCCAGTACTTC	CASSPLGAQETQYF
17	TRBV6-5	TRBJ2-5	-	TRBD1	TGTGCCAGCAGTTACTCGTCCATTGACAGGGACGGAGAGACCCAGTACTTC	CASSYSSIDRDGETQYF
15	TRBV7-8	TRBJ2-1	few	TRBD2	TGTGCCAGCAGCCCAAGCGGGGGGGCTATAAATGAGCAGTTCTTC	CASSPSGGAINEQFF
14	TRBV7-6	TRBJ2-3	few	-	TGTGCCAGCAGCTTAGAGCCCTACACAGATACGCAGTATTTT	CASSLEPYTDTQYF
13	TRBV7-8	TRBJ1-6	once	TRBD1	TGTGCCAGCAGCCAAATTGGACAGGGACCCCTCCACTTT	CASSQIGQGPLHF
16	TRBV7-6	TRBJ2-7	once	TRBD2	TGTGCCAGCTCGGGACTAGCGGGGGCGCTCGCCGGGGAGCAGTACTTC	CASSGLAGALAGEQYF
14	TRBV7-2	TRBJ2-2	-	-	TGTGCCAGCAGCTTTCTAAGGAACACCGGGGAGCTGTTTTTT	CASSFLRNTGELFF
15	TRBV28	TRBJ2-2	-	-	TGTGCCAGCAGTCCTGAGACAGCGAACACCGGGGAGCTGTTTTTT	CASSPETANTGELFF
15	TRBV6-5	TRBJ2-5	few	-	TGTGCCAGCAGTTACTCGAGCTCTACTGGGGAGACCCAGTACTTC	CASSYSSSTGETQYF
15	TRBV7-2	TRBJ2-6	many	-	TGTGCCAGCAGCCCTTCTATTTCTGGGGCCAACGTCCTGACTTTC	CASSPSISGANVLTF
13	TRBV20-1	TRBJ1-4	-	TRBD1	TGCAGTGCCAACAGGGGGACTAATGAAAAACTGTTTTTT	CSANRGTNEKLFF
18	TRBV7-9	TRBJ2-7	-	-	TGTGCCAGCAGCTTGTTCGGGGTGGTGGAACAGGGTAGCTACGAGCAGTACTTC	CASSLFGVVEQGSYEQYF
18	TRBV5-4	TRBJ1-3	few	TRBD1	TGTGCCAGCAGCTTGGAGAGTCATCAGGGGGCGGCTGGAAACACCATATATTTT	CASSLESHQGAAGNTIYF
19	TRBV4-3	TRBJ2-3	-	TRBD2	TGCGCCAGCAGCCAAGATGGATTAGCGGGGGAAACTAGCACAGATACGCAGTATTTT	CASSQDGLAGETSTDTQYF
14	TRBV6-8	TRBJ1-5	-	TRBD1	TGTGCCAGCCAGGGGGAAGGGGGCAATCAGCCCCAGCATTTT	CASQGEGGNQPQHF
20	TRBV4-1	TRBJ1-5	-	TRBD1	TGCGCCAGCAGCCAAGAAGGGTCCGGGACAGGGGGCGATTTAGATCAGCCCCAGCATTTT	CASSQEGSGTGGDLDQPQHF
15	TRBV7-2	TRBJ2-4	few	TRBD2	TGTGCCAGCAGGCGAACTAGCGGGAGTCAAAACATTCAGTACTTC	CASRRTSGSQNIQYF
13	TRBV7-8	TRBJ2-7	-	TRBD2	TGTGCCAGCAGCCGGACTAGCGTAGACGAGCAGTACTTC	CASSRTSVDEQYF
16	TRBV7-2	TRBJ2-3	few	-	TGTGCCAGCAGCCTCCGGGGCAGGGCTAGCACAGATACGCAGTATTTT	CASSLRGRASTDTQYF
10	TRBV6-2/TRBV6-3	TRBJ1-1	-	TRBD1	TGTGCCAGCAGGGGGAAACGGGACAGCTTT	CASRGKRDSF
14	TRBV6-6	TRBJ2-3	-	-	TGTGCCACCACAAAATGGACTTTCACAGATACGCAGTATTTT	CATTKWTFTDTQYF
15	TRBV7-9	TRBJ1-3	-	-	TGTGCCAGCAGCTCAGGGGCTACCTCTGGAAACACCATATATTTT	CASSSGATSGNTIYF
14	TRBV12-3/TRBV12-4	TRBJ1-1	few	TRBD1	TGTGCCAGCAGTCTCAGGGGGCTTTCTTCTGAAGCTTTCTTT	CASSLRGLSSEAFF
14	TRBV6-5	TRBJ2-1	-	TRBD1	TGTGCCAGCAGCAGGGGGTCTTCCTACAATGAGCAGTTCTTC	CASSRGSSYNEQFF
14	TRBV7-8	TRBJ1-6	-	-	TGTGCCAGCAGCTTACAATGGGTGGGCTCACCCCTCCACTTT	CASSLQWVGSPLHF
13	TRBV20-1	TRBJ2-4	-	-	TGCAGTGCGCCAGAGGGGGGGAGGGACATTCAGTACTTC	CSAPEGGRDIQYF
12	TRBV6-5	TRBJ2-7	-	-	TGTGCCAGCAGTTACTCGGTTGACGAGCAGTACTTC	CASSYSVDEQYF
11	TRBV7-9	TRBJ2-5	-	-	TGTGCCTGCCTTGAGAGGGAGACCCAGTACTTC	CACLERETQYF
18	TRBV6-2/TRBV6-3	TRBJ2-5	few	TRBD1	TGTGCCAGCAGTTACCCCCCTCTGGGCCGGGACAGGAAAGAGACCCAGTACTTC	CASSYPPLGRDRKETQYF
16	TRBV4-3	TRBJ2-1	-	-	TGCGCCAGCAGCCCAAAAGGGGCGCGACTTGACAATGAGCAGTTCTTC	CASSPKGARLDNEQFF
14	TRBV5-6	TRBJ2-2	-	-	TGTGCCAGCAGCTTTAGAAGGGCCGGCGGGGAGCTGTTTTTT	CASSFRRAGGELFF
16	TRBV7-3	TRBJ2-6	few	-	TGTGCCAGCAGCCCTGGACCTAACTCTGGGGCCAACGTCCTGACTTTC	CASSPGPNSGANVLTF
14	TRBV7-9	TRBJ1-1	-	-	TGTGCCAGCAGCTTACTCGGAGTGCACACTGAAGCTTTCTTT	CASSLLGVHTEAFF
15	TRBV20-1	TRBJ2-3	many	-	TGCAGTGCTGACCCATATGAGATCTACACAGATACGCAGTATTTT	CSADPYEIYTDTQYF